The source of this T cell receptor beta chain is a study of spatial heterogeneity in lung cancer. The overall study: More beta-chain than alpha-chain sequences were consistently detected. On average, each unique TCR and UMI combination appeared more than ten times in raw reads. Counts of TCR transcripts in tumor regions correlated strongly with a T cell module score (derived from matched bulk RNA-seq).

One entry per CDR3 protein results from TCRdb running MiXCR on the 5' RACE reads. This table holds roughly 9,800 distinct CDR3 sequences, roughly 51% found once. Study-level results: Higher tumor mutation counts went along with higher counts of expanded intratumoral alpha and beta TCRs.

Time point reported: sample taken at primary tumor resection. With respect to this clonotype: The antigen is not known. The library was prepared for alpha chains; this beta chain is a stray read, so its frequency means little.

This sequence originates from a female donor with early-stage non-small cell lung cancer. This specimen was lung tumor tissue, taken at surgery.

The CDR3 sequence: CATRFRETQYF. CDR3 nucleotides: TGTGCCACTAGATTCCGGGAGACCCAGTACTTC. The J gene is TRBJ2-5, the V gene TRBV15; D uncertain. CDR3 length: 11 amino acids. Germline CDR1 and CDR2: LNHNV and YYDKDF (reference sequence). Trimming took off 9 bases at V and 5 bases at J, with 10 bases between the two ends.